This is a list of T cell receptor beta chains from one sample in a study of cytomegalovirus exposure and HLA in healthy donors. Profiling relied on immunoSEQ multiplex PCR, and the TCRdb table lists in-frame clones only, not all of them. This table has about 70,000 clones, 74% appearing once. Sequencing was carried out using PBMCs. These receptors were obtained from a human donor in good health. Both conserved end residues are part of each CDR3. D genes are given only for firm matches. Clone size, where shown, is once, few, many, or a class for clones that have expanded.

-,TRBD2,TRBV28,TRBJ2-5,TGTGCCAGCAGTTTCGGACTAGCGGGAGTGCAGACCCAGTACTTC,CASSFGLAGVQTQYF
-,TRBD2,TRBV30,TRBJ2-5,TGCGCCTGGAGTGTCGGGGGGTACGGAGAGACCCAGTACTTC,CAWSVGGYGETQYF
-,-,TRBV19,TRBJ1-5,TGTGCCAGTAGTCCAGGACAGTACAATCAGCCCCAGCATTTT,CASSPGQYNQPQHF
-,-,TRBV7-3,TRBJ2-2,TGTGCCAGCAGCCTAAGGACAGAAGGCGCCGGGGAGCTGTTTTTT,CASSLRTEGAGELFF
-,-,TRBV5-1,TRBJ1-3,TGCGCCAGCAGCTTCGGAGGGGCATCCTCTGGAAACACCATATATTTT,CASSFGGASSGNTIYF
-,-,TRBV9,TRBJ2-1,TGTGCCAGCAGCCCACCGGACAGTGAGCAGTTCTTC,CASSPPDSEQFF
few,-,TRBV9,TRBJ2-7,TGTGCCAGCAGCGTAGCGGATGCAGCGACCTACGAGCAGTACTTC,CASSVADAATYEQYF
-,TRBD2,TRBV5-1,TRBJ2-5,TGCGCCAGCAGCTTGGCCGGGGGGGAGACCCAGTACTTC,CASSLAGGETQYF
-,-,TRBV6-5,TRBJ2-7,TGTGCCAGCGCCCCGACCGGAGACTACGAGCAGTACTTC,CASAPTGDYEQYF
few,-,TRBV5-1,TRBJ1-1,TGCGCCAGCAGCTCAGGGGCAGGATTGAACACTGAAGCTTTCTTT,CASSSGAGLNTEAFF
few,TRBD1,TRBV29-1,TRBJ1-3,TGCAGCGTTGGCCAGGGGGATGGAAACACCATATATTTT,CSVGQGDGNTIYF
-,TRBD2,TRBV5-1,TRBJ2-4,TGCGCCAGCAGCCTCGGGACTAGGACCAAAAACATTCAGTACTTC,CASSLGTRTKNIQYF
-,-,TRBV25-1,TRBJ1-1,TGTGCCAGCAGTGCAGCGGGAGGCGCGACTGAAGCTTTCTTT,CASSAAGGATEAFF
-,-,TRBV27,TRBJ1-2,TGTGCCAGCAGGGAGATGGCCAGATCTAACTATGGCTACACCTTC,CASREMARSNYGYTF
few,TRBD2,TRBV5-1,TRBJ2-7,TGCGCCAGCAGCCCCGTAGCGGGAGGGGGCGAGCAGTACTTC,CASSPVAGGGEQYF
-,TRBD1,TRBV5-1,TRBJ2-6,TGCGCCAGCAGCCCTCGACAGGGCTCTGGGGCCAACGTCCTGACTTTC,CASSPRQGSGANVLTF
-,TRBD1,TRBV6-5,TRBJ1-6,TGTGCCAGCAGTTACTCGACCCAGGGGGGTTCACCCCTCCACTTT,CASSYSTQGGSPLHF
-,-,TRBV5-6,TRBJ1-1,TGTGCCAGCAGCGCTAGCTTATACACTGAAGCTTTCTTT,CASSASLYTEAFF
-,-,TRBV27,TRBJ2-4,TGTGCCAGCAGTTTAACCCGGGAAAACATTCAGTACTTC,CASSLTRENIQYF
few,-,TRBV30,TRBJ1-3,TGTGCCTTACAGGCTTCTACTGGAAACACCATATATTTT,CALQASTGNTIYF
-,TRBD1,TRBV4-1,TRBJ2-1,TGCGCCAGCAGCCAACTACAGGGGAATGAGCAGTTCTTC,CASSQLQGNEQFF
-,TRBD1,TRBV28,TRBJ2-7,TGTGCCAGCAGTTTACCTTCAGACGGGACAGGGATGTACGAGCAGTACTTC,CASSLPSDGTGMYEQYF
-,-,TRBV4-1,TRBJ2-7,TGCGCCAGCCGGGGGACAGCGTCCTACGAGCAGTACTTC,CASRGTASYEQYF
-,TRBD2,TRBV19,TRBJ2-1,TGTGCCAGTAGTCGAACCCCCGGGACTACCGCTTACAATGAGCAGTTCTTC,CASSRTPGTTAYNEQFF
few,TRBD1,TRBV19,TRBJ1-2,TGTGCCAGTAGTTTCCGAACCGACAGGGGGCATATCTATGGCTACACCTTC,CASSFRTDRGHIYGYTF
few,-,TRBV7-9,TRBJ1-5,TGTGCCAGCAGCGCCCGGGAGGGCAGGGAGAATCAGCCCCAGCATTTT,CASSAREGRENQPQHF
-,TRBD1,TRBV7-9,TRBJ2-5,TGTGCCAGCAGCTACGACAGGGAAGAGACCCAGTACTTC,CASSYDREETQYF
-,TRBD2,TRBV18,TRBJ2-7,TGTGCCAGCTCACAAAGTCTAGCGGGAGCCTACGAGCAGTACTTC,CASSQSLAGAYEQYF
-,TRBD2,TRBV19,TRBJ2-7,TGTGCCAGTACACCTAGCGGGAGTTACTACGAGCAGTACTTC,CASTPSGSYYEQYF
few,TRBD2,TRBV25-1,TRBJ2-3,TGTGCCAGCGGACTAGCGGGAGTATATACGCAGTATTTT,CASGLAGVYTQYF
few,TRBD2,TRBV6-4,TRBJ2-1,TGTGCCAGCAGTGAAGGGGCGGGAGTGAACAATGAGCAGTTCTTC,CASSEGAGVNNEQFF